What follows are 9 T cell receptor beta chains derived from one specimen sequenced in a study of T cell changes during pregnancy in multiple sclerosis. Measured with immunoSEQ multiplex PCR; TCRdb has only the in-frame clones, and not every one. This sample has tens of thousands of clones; 90% occur once, and the top ten carry roughly 3.2%. Sequencing used CD8+ T cells from peripheral blood mononuclear cells, obtained before pregnancy. The source is a female donor with multiple sclerosis, enrolled in a pregnancy study.

The J gene is TRBJ1-6, the V gene TRBV6-5; 9 positions match TRBD1. This CDR3 comprises 15 residues. V lost 5 bases to trimming and J lost 7 bases; unmatched junction nucleotides: 6. Germline V gene sequence: CDR1 MNHEY, CDR2 SVGAGI. The CDR3 DNA is TGTGCCAGCAGTGGCGGGACAGGGTACAATTCACCCCTCCACTTT. Residues: CASSGGTGYNSPLHF.

The J gene is TRBJ2-2, the V gene TRBV10-2, with D maybe TRBD1 (6 bases). CDR1 is WSHSY, CDR2 SAAADI, per germline. The CDR3 runs 15 residues. V was shortened by 4 bases and J by 5 bases, with 14 bases between the two germline ends. The CDR3 DNA reads as TGCGCCAGCAGTGGGTCAACAGGGTGGACCGGGGAGCTGTTTTTT. Protein sequence: CASSGSTGWTGELFF.

The chain couples TRBV9 to TRBJ2-4; the D is unclear. CDR3 size: 13 residues. Germline V gene lookup returns CDR1 SGDLS and CDR2 YYNGEE. The germline V and J ends were trimmed by 0 bases and 2 bases, with 3 bases remaining between them. The CDR3 coding sequence is TGTGCCAGCAGCGTAGACTCCAAAAACATTCAGTACTTC. It encodes CASSVDSKNIQYF. The complete variable domain, with remaining parts taken from reference TRBV9 and TRBJ2-4, reads DSGVTQTPKHLITATGQRVTLRCSPRSGDLSVYWYQQSLDQGLQFLIQYYNGEERAKGNILERFSAQQFPDLHSELNLSSLELGDSALYFCASSVDSKNIQYFGAGTRLSVL.

The chain employs TRBV19 and TRBJ1-3; no clear D. V lost 3 bases, J lost 2 bases, and 11 bases lay in between. CDR3 length equals 15 residues. The germline gives CDR1 LNHDA, CDR2 SQIVND (reference sequence). The CDR3 is CASSIVSVTGNTIYF. CDR3 bases: TGTGCCAGTAGTATCGTATCAGTGACTGGAAACACCATATATTTT.

The chain joins TRBV2 to TRBJ1-3; D ambiguous. V was cut by 0 bases and J by 0 bases, with 3 bases left in between. CDR3 length equals 14 residues. CDR1 and CDR2 (germline): SNHLY, FYNNEI. CDR3 amino acids: CASSEANSGNTIYF. CDR3 DNA sequence: TGTGCCAGCAGTGAAGCTAACTCTGGAAACACCATATATTTT.

This chain links TRBV6-1 with TRBJ2-1; 8 nucleotides line up with TRBD2. The CDR3 has 17 amino acids. Germline trimming cut 3 bases from V and 0 bases from J; bases unmatched to any gene: 7. Germline values: CDR1 MNHNS, CDR2 SASEGT. CDR3 in amino acids: CASSDWSGGRSYNEQFF. The CDR3 DNA follows: TGTGCCAGCAGTGATTGGAGCGGGGGCCGCTCCTACAATGAGCAGTTCTTC.

The chain recombines TRBV4-1 with TRBJ1-1; possible D gene TRBD1, 6 bases. With 2 bases removed from V and 5 bases from J, the gap between germline ends came to 12 bases. CDR1 MGHRA and CDR2 YSYEKL come from the germline V gene. This CDR3 has 14 residues. DNA for the CDR3: TGCGCCAGCAGCCAATACAGGGATAGGACTGAAGCTTTCTTT. Its translation: CASSQYRDRTEAFF.

The CDR3 region is CAIFKPFPYFMHPVAGKVYGYTF. DNA for the CDR3: TGTGCCATTTTTAAACCATTTCCATATTTCATGCACCCGGTGGCAGGGAAGGTCTATGGCTACACCTTC. This chain links TRBV10-3 with TRBJ1-2; tentative D call: TRBD1 (5 bases). Germline-derived CDR1 and CDR2 are ENHRY and SYGVKD. The CDR3 contains 23 residues. Trimming removed 9 bases from V and 4 bases from J, with 45 bases in between.

V is TRBV13 and J is TRBJ1-1, with 12 bases that match TRBD1. Germline values: CDR1 PRHDT, CDR2 FYEKMQ (reference sequence). The CDR3 sequence is 18 residues long. Unmatched junction bases numbered 10, after V lost 0 bases and J lost 5 bases. This chain's CDR3 is CASSLGGTGGSMGTEAFF. The CDR3 coding sequence is TGTGCCAGCAGCTTAGGTGGGACAGGGGGCTCCATGGGGACTGAAGCTTTCTTT.